The 8 T cell receptor beta chains reported below all come from one sample, sequenced in a study of blood T cell repertoires in COVID-19. The protocol was immunoSEQ multiplex PCR, while the TCRdb copy is restricted to in-frame clones and leaves out a portion. In the table there are under 250,000 clones, around 82% of which are singletons. The sample comprised peripheral blood. The receptor source for this set is a man in his forties or fifties with active or convalescent COVID-19.

The chain links TRBV6-2 or TRBV6-3 to TRBJ2-7; D is undetermined. The CDR3 is 11 residues long. Trimming removed 4 bases from V and 3 bases from J, with 4 bases in between. Germline V lookup: CDR1 MNHEY, CDR2 SVGEGT. The CDR3 coding sequence is TGTGCCAGCAGTTCAGTCTACGAGCAGTACTTC. Translation: CASSSVYEQYF.

The chain employs TRBV5-4 and TRBJ1-2; 9 nucleotides match TRBD1. The CDR3 loop spans 13 amino acids. Trimming took 0 bases from V and 7 from J; bases not matched to a gene: 1. Germline-derived CDR1 and CDR2 are SGHNT and YYREEE (reference sequence). CDR3 sequence reads: CASSLETGGGYTF. DNA of the CDR3: TGTGCCAGCAGCTTGGAGACAGGGGGTGGCTACACCTTC.

The gene calls are TRBV12-5 and TRBJ2-7; D remains unclear. Between the trimmed V and J ends, which lost 3 bases and 5 bases, there was a span of 8 bases. The CDR3 has 12 residues. From germline, CDR1 is LGHNT and CDR2 FRNRAP. The CDR3 nucleotides are TGTGCTAGTGGTTTCGGGTTGGACGAGCAGTACTTC. Protein: CASGFGLDEQYF. The variable domain in full, with the rest retrieved from reference TRBV12-5 and TRBJ2-7, is DARVTQTPRHKVTEMGQEVTMRCQPILGHNTVFWYRQTMMQGLELLAYFRNRAPLDDSGMPKDRFSAEMPDATLATLKIQPSEPRDSAVYFCASGFGLDEQYFGPGTRLTVT.

This clone appeared a single time. The chain joins TRBV7-9 to TRBJ2-2; 9 bases line up with TRBD2. This CDR3 has 16 amino acids. V was clipped by 5 bases and J by 4 bases; unmatched bases: 8. The germline gives CDR1 SEHNR, CDR2 FQNEAQ (reference sequence). CDR3 protein: CASSIPGLAGTGELFF. The CDR3 DNA reads as TGTGCCAGCAGCATCCCGGGACTAGCTGGCACCGGGGAGCTGTTTTTT.

V and J are TRBV6-1 and TRBJ2-4; possibly TRBD2 for D (5 bases). This CDR3 has 13 residues. With 2 bases removed from V and 11 bases from J, the gap between germline ends came to 13 bases. CDR1 and CDR2 from the germline V gene are MNHNS and SASEGT. In DNA form, the CDR3 reads TGTGCCAGCAGTGAAAGTCTAGCCGGTGTTCAGTACTTC. Amino acids: CASSESLAGVQYF.

J is TRBJ1-4 and V is TRBV3-1 (or the pseudogene TRBV3-2); TRBD1 matches 9 bases. With V trimmed by 4 bases and J by 7 bases, 4 bases remained unmatched. Looked up from germline, CDR1 is LGHDT and CDR2 is YNNKEL (reference sequence). The CDR3 is 14 amino acids. This CDR3 reads CASSPGTGFEKLFF. DNA of the CDR3: TGTGCCAGCAGCCCCGGGACAGGGTTTGAAAAACTGTTTTTT.

This chain connects TRBV11-3 to TRBJ2-1; 13 bases line up with TRBD2. Germline CDR1 and CDR2: SGHNT and YENEEA. J lost 8 bases, V lost 6 bases, and 13 bases had no gene match. This CDR3 comprises 17 residues. The CDR3 DNA follows: TGTGCCAGCAGGGTGACTAGCGGGGGGTCCCCTTGGGATGAGCAGTTCTTC. Translating gives CASRVTSGGSPWDEQFF.

The chain recombines TRBV18 with TRBJ2-7, with TRBD2 identical over 12 bases. V lost 2 bases and J lost 2; bases outside the gene matches: 1. CDR1 and CDR2 from the germline V gene are KGHSH and LQKENI. This CDR3 is built from 15 residues. The DNA of the CDR3 is TGTGCCAGCTCACCAGGACTAGCGGGAACCTACGAGCAGTACTTC. It codes for CASSPGLAGTYEQYF.